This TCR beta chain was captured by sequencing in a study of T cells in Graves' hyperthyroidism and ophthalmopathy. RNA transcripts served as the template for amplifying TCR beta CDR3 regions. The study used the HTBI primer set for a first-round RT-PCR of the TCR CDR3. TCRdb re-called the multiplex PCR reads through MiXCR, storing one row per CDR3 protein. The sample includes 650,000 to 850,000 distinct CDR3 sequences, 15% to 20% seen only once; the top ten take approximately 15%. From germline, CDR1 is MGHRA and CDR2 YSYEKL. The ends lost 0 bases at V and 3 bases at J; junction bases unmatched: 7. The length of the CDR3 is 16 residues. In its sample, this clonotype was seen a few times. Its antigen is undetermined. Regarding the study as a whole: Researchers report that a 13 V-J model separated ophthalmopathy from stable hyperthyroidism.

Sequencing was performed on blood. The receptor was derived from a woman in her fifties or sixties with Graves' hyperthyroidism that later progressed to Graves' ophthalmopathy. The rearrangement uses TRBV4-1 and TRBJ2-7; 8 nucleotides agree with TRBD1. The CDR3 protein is CASSQDSGTGGYEQYF. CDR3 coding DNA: TGCGCCAGCAGCCAAGACTCCGGGACAGGTGGCTACGAGCAGTACTTC.